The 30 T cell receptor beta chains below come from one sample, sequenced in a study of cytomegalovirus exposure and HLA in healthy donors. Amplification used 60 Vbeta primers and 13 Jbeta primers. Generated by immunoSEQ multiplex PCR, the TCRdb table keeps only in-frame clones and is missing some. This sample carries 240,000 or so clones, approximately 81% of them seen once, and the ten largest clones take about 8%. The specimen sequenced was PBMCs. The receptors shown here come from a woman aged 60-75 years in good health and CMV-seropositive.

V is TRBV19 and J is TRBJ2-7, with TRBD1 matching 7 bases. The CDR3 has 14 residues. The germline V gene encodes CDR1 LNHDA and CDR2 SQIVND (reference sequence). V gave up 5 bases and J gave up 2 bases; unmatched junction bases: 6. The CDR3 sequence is CASSSYRGTYEQYF. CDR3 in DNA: TGTGCCAGTAGTTCCTACAGGGGCACCTACGAGCAGTACTTC.

The CDR3 DNA sequence: TGTGCCAGCAGCGGGACAGGAGCGAACACCGGGGAGCTGTTTTTT. This encodes CASSGTGANTGELFF. The V call is TRBV7-8, the J call TRBJ2-2; 8 bases align to TRBD1. V shed 5 bases and J 0 bases; nucleotides not matched to a gene: 2. CDR1 is SGHVS and CDR2 is FQNEAQ in the germline V gene. The CDR3 sequence is 15 residues long.

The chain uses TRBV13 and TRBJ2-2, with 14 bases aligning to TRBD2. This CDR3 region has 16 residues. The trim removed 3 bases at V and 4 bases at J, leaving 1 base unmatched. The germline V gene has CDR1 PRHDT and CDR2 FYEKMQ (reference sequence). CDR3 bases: TGTGCCAGCAGCTTGGGACTAGCGGGGGCCACCGGGGAGCTGTTTTTT. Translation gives CASSLGLAGATGELFF.

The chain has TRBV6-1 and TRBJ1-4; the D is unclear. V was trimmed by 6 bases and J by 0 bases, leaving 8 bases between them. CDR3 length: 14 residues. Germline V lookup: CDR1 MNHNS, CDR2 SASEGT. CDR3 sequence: CASREGSTNEKLFF. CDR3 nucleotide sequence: TGTGCCAGCAGGGAGGGTTCAACTAATGAAAAACTGTTTTTT.

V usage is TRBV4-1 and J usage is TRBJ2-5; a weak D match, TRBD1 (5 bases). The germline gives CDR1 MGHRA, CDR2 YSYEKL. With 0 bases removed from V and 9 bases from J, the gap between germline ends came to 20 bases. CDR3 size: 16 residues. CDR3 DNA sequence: TGCGCCAGCAGCCAAGATGGTAGACGGCCCGTAGGGGCCCAGTACTTC. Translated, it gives CASSQDGRRPVGAQYF.

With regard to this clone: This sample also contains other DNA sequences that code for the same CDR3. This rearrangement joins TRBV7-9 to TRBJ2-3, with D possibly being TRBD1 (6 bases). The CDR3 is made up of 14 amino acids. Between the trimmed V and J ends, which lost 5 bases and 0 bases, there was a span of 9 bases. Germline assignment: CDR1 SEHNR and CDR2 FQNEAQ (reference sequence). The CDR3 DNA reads TGTGCCAGCAGCCGAGGACAGAGCACAGATACGCAGTATTTT. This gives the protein CASSRGQSTDTQYF.

The CDR3 loop reads CASSSSPDRVQYTGELFF. The DNA for the CDR3 is TGTGCCAGCAGTTCTTCCCCCGACAGGGTTCAGTACACCGGGGAGCTGTTTTTT. The J gene is TRBJ2-2, the V gene TRBV27; 7 nucleotides match TRBD1. The V segment lost 4 bases and the J segment 3 bases; nucleotides outside the gene matches: 14. Looked up from germline, CDR1 is MNHEY and CDR2 is SMNVEV (reference sequence). The CDR3 covers 18 residues.

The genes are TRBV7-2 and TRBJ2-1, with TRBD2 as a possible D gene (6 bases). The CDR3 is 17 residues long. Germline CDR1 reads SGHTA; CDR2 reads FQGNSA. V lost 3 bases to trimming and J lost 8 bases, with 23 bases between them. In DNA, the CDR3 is TGTGCCAGCAGCTTTAGTTTTTGGGAGGATCCAGGCGATGAGCAGTTCTTC. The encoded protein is CASSFSFWEDPGDEQFF.

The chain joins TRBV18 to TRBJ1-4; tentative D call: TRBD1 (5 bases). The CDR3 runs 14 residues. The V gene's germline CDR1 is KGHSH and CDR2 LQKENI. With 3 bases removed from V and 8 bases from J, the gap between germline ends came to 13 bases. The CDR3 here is CASSPPGTLEKLFF. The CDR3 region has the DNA TGTGCCAGCTCACCGCCGGGGACTTTGGAAAAACTGTTTTTT. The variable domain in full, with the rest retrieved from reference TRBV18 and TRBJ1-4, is NAGVMQNPRHLVRRRGQEARLRCSPMKGHSHVYWYRQLPEEGLKFMVYLQKENIIDESGMPKERFSAEFPKEGPSILRIQQVVRGDSAAYFCASSPPGTLEKLFFGSGTQLSVL.

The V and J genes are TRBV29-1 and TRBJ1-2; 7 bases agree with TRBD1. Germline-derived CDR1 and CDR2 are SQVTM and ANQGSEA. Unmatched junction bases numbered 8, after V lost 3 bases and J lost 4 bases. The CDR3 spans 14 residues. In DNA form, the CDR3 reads TGCAGCGTTGACCAACTTGACAGGGCCTATGGCTACACCTTC. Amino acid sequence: CSVDQLDRAYGYTF.

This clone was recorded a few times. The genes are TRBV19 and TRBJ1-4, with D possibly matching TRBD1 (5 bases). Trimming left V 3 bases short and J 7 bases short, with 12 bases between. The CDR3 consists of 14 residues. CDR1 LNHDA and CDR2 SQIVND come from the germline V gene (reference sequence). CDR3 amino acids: CASSIPTGREKLFF. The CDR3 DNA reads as TGTGCCAGTAGTATCCCCACAGGCCGTGAAAAACTGTTTTTT.

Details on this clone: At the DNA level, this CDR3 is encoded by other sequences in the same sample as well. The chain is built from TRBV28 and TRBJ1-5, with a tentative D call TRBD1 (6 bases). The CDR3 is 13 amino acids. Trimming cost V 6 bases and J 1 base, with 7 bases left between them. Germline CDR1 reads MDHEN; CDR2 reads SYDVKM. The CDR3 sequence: CASRGQSNQPQHF. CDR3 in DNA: TGTGCCAGCAGAGGACAGAGCAATCAGCCCCAGCATTTT.

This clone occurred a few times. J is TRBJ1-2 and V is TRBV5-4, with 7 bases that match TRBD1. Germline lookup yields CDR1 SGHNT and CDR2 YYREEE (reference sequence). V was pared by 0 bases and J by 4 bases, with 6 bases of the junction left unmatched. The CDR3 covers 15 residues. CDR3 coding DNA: TGTGCCAGCAGCTTGGCCGGGGACAGACTCTATGGCTACACCTTC. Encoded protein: CASSLAGDRLYGYTF.

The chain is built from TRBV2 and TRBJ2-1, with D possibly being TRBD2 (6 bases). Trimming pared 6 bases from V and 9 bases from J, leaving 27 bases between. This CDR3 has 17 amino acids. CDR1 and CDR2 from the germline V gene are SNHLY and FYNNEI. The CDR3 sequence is CASSELAPAVVGSEQFF. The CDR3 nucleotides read TGTGCCAGCAGCGAACTAGCTCCAGCGGTGGTGGGGAGTGAGCAGTTCTTC.

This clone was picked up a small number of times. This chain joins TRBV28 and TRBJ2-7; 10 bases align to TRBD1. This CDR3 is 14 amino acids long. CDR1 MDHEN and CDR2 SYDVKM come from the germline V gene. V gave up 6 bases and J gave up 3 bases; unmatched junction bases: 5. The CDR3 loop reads CASRGTGVFYEQYF. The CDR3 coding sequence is TGTGCCAGCAGGGGGACAGGGGTATTCTACGAGCAGTACTTC.

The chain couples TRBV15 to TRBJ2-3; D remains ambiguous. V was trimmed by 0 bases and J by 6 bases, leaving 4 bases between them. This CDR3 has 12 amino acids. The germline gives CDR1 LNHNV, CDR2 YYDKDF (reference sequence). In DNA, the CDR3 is TGTGCCACCAGCAGAGATATGGATACGCAGTATTTT. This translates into CATSRDMDTQYF.

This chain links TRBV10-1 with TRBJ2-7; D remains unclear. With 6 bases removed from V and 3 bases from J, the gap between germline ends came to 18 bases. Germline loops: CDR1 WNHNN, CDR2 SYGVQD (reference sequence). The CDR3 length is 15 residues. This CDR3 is CASRAAGARNYEQYF. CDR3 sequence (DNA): TGCGCCAGCAGGGCCGCTGGAGCGCGAAACTACGAGCAGTACTTC.

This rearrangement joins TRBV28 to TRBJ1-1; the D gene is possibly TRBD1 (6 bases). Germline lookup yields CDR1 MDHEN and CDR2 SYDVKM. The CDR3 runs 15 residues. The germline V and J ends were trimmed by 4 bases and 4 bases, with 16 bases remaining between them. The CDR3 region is CASSYPTGSATEAFF. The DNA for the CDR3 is TGTGCCAGCAGTTACCCTACAGGGTCGGCCACTGAAGCTTTCTTT.

The CDR3 DNA reads TGCGCCAGCAGCTTGGCGTTGCGGGACCAGGAGCAGTTCTTC. It specifies CASSLALRDQEQFF. This rearrangement joins TRBV5-1 to TRBJ2-1; D is perhaps TRBD2 (6 bases). Trimming stripped 0 bases from V and 10 bases from J, with 14 bases between. The CDR3 extends over 14 amino acids. Looked up from germline, CDR1 is SGHRS and CDR2 is YFSETQ.

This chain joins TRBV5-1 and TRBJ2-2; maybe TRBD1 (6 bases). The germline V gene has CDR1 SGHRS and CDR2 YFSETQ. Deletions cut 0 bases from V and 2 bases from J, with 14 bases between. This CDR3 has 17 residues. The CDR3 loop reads CASSLASGTPNTGELFF. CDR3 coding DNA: TGCGCCAGCAGCTTGGCCAGTGGGACACCCAACACCGGGGAGCTGTTTTTT.

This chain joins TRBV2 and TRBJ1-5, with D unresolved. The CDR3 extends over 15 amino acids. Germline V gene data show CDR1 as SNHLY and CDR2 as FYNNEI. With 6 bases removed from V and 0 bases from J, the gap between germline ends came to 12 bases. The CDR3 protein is CASRYTDYSNQPQHF. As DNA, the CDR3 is TGTGCCAGCAGGTACACAGATTATAGCAATCAGCCCCAGCATTTT.

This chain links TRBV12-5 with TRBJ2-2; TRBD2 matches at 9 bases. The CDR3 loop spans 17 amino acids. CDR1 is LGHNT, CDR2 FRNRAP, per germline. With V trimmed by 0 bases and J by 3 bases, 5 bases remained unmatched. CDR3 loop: CASGLVVAGGDTGELFF. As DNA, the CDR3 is TGTGCTAGTGGTTTGGTCGTGGCGGGGGGGGACACCGGGGAGCTGTTTTTT.

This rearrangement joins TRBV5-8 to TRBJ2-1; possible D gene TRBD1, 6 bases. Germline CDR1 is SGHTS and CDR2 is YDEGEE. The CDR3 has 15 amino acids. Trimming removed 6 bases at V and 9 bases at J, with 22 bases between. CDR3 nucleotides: TGTGCCAGCAAAAACCCCGGGACATTCAGGCTTGAGCAGTTCTTC. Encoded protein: CASKNPGTFRLEQFF. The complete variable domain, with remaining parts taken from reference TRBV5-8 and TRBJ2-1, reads EAGVTQSPTHLIKTRGQQATLRCSPISGHTSVYWYQQALGLGLQFLLWYDEGEERNRGNFPPRFSGRQFPNYSSELNVNALELEDSALYLCASKNPGTFRLEQFFGPGTRLTVL.

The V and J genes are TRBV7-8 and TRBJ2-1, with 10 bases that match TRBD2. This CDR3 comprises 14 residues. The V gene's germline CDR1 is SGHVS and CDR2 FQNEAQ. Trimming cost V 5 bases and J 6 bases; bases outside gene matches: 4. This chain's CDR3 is CASSLGLAANEQFF. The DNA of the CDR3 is TGTGCCAGCAGCCTAGGACTAGCGGCCAATGAGCAGTTCTTC.

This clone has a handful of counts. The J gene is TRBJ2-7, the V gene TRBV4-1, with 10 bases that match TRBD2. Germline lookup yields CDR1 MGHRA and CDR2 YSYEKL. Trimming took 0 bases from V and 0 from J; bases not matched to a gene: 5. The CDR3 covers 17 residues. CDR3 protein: CASSQETSGWSSYEQYF. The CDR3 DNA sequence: TGCGCCAGCAGCCAAGAGACTAGCGGGTGGAGCTCCTACGAGCAGTACTTC.

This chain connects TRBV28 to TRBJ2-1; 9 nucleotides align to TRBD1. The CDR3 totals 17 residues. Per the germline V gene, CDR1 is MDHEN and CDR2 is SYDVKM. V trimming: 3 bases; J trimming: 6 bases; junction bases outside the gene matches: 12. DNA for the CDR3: TGTGCCAGCAGTTTGAGCCCGACAGGGGGGAGGTCCAATGAGCAGTTCTTC. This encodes CASSLSPTGGRSNEQFF.

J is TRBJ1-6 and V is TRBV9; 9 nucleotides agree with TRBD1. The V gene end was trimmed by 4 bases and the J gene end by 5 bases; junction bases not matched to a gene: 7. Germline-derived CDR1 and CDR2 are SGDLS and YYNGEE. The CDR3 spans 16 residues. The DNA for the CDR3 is TGTGCCAGCAGCCCGGGGACAGGGATGGATAATTCACCCCTCCACTTT. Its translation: CASSPGTGMDNSPLHF. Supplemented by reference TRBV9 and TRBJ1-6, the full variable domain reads DSGVTQTPKHLITATGQRVTLRCSPRSGDLSVYWYQQSLDQGLQFLIQYYNGEERAKGNILERFSAQQFPDLHSELNLSSLELGDSALYFCASSPGTGMDNSPLHFGNGTRLTVT.

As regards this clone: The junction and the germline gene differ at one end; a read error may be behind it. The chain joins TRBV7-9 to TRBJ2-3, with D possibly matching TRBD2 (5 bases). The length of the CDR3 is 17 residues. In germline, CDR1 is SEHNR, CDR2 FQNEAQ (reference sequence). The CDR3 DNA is TGTTCCAGCAGCTTAGCGAGGCCCAGTCTAAGCACAGATACGCAGTATTTT. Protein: CSSSLARPSLSTDTQYF. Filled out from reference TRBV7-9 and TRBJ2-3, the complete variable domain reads DTGVSQNPRHKITKRGQNVTFRCDPISEHNRLYWYRQTLGQGPEFLTYFQNEAQLEKSRLLSDRFSAERPKGSFSTLEIQRTEQGDSAMYLCSSSLARPSLSTDTQYFGPGTRLTVL.

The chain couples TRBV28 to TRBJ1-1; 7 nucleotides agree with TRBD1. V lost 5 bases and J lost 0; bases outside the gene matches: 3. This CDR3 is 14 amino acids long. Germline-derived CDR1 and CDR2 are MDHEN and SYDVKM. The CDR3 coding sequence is TGTGCCAGCAGTCGGACAGGCATGAACACTGAAGCTTTCTTT. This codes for CASSRTGMNTEAFF.

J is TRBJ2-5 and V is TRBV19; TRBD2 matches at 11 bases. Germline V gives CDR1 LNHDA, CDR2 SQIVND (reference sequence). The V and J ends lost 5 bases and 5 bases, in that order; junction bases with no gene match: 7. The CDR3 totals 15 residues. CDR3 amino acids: CASSSLAGGRETQYF. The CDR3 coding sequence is TGTGCCAGTAGTTCTTTAGCGGGAGGGAGGGAGACCCAGTACTTC.